Listed below are T cell receptor beta chains from one sample, sequenced in a study of somatic mutations in cytotoxic T cells in rheumatoid arthritis. Libraries were prepared by immunoSEQ multiplex PCR; TCRdb keeps only in-frame clonotypes and omits some of them. The sample records approximately 18,000 clones, around 85% being singletons. Sequenced sample: CD8+ T cells sorted from blood. Receptors were obtained from a man in his forties in good health. The CDR3 runs from the conserved cysteine through the conserved F or W. D genes are given only for firm matches. Some rows have no size entry. The others give once, few or many, or a class for an expanded clone.

d_call cdr3_length clone_size j_call v_call cdr3_aa cdr3_nt
TRBD1 13 - TRBJ1-2 TRBV7-6 CASEEGAHYGYTF TGTGCCAGCGAGGAGGGGGCCCACTATGGCTACACCTTC
TRBD1 18 - TRBJ1-1 TRBV7-2 CASSSKETGGPLNTEAFF TGTGCCAGCAGCTCAAAAGAGACAGGGGGCCCGCTGAACACTGAAGCTTTCTTT
TRBD2 16 - TRBJ2-1 TRBV27 CASSPGTSGVYNEQFF TGTGCCAGCAGTCCAGGGACTAGCGGGGTTTACAATGAGCAGTTCTTC
- 13 - TRBJ1-2 TRBV27 CASSLMGGDGYTF TGTGCCAGCAGTCTAATGGGAGGGGATGGCTACACCTTC
- 15 - TRBJ2-3 TRBV14 CASSQLPGPADTQYF TGTGCCAGCAGCCAACTACCCGGGCCCGCAGATACGCAGTATTTT
TRBD2 16 once TRBJ2-5 TRBV28 CASSLVAGGPWETQYF TGTGCCAGCAGTTTAGTAGCGGGAGGGCCTTGGGAGACCCAGTACTTC
TRBD2 16 - TRBJ2-5 TRBV7-8 CASSSIGGRMGETQYF TGTGCCAGCAGCTCCATCGGCGGGAGGATGGGAGAGACCCAGTACTTC
- 15 - TRBJ2-2 TRBV28 CASRPTGLNTGELFF TGTGCCAGCAGGCCCACCGGACTAAACACCGGGGAGCTGTTTTTT
TRBD1 13 few TRBJ1-5 TRBV29-1 CSVGGTGSQPQHF TGCAGCGTTGGGGGGACAGGCAGCCAGCCCCAGCATTTT
- 16 - TRBJ2-1 TRBV6-1 CASSEYLANSYNEQFF TGTGCCAGCAGTGAATATCTAGCCAACTCCTACAATGAGCAGTTCTTC
- 14 - TRBJ1-4 TRBV28 CANSPRIEGEKLFF TGTGCCAACAGTCCCCGGATCGAGGGTGAAAAACTGTTTTTT
- 13 few TRBJ1-1 TRBV5-1 CASSLRGATEAFF TGCGCCAGCAGCTTAAGGGGTGCCACTGAAGCTTTCTTT
- 17 - TRBJ2-7 TRBV28 CASSSLIVGARGHEQYF TGTGCCAGCAGTTCACTCATCGTTGGGGCAAGGGGACACGAGCAGTACTTC
- 16 - TRBJ2-1 TRBV19 CASSISSESSYNEQFF TGTGCCAGTAGTATTTCGAGCGAAAGCTCCTACAATGAGCAGTTCTTC
- 10 - TRBJ2-7 TRBV20-1 CSARLYEQYF TGCAGTGCTAGGCTATACGAGCAGTACTTC
- 13 - TRBJ2-1 TRBV11-2 CASIGMYDNEQFF TGTGCCAGCATCGGGATGTACGACAATGAGCAGTTCTTC
- 15 - TRBJ2-1 TRBV19 CASSSSLIDYNEQFF TGTGCCAGTAGTAGTAGTTTAATAGACTACAATGAGCAGTTCTTC
- 17 - TRBJ2-3 TRBV7-9 CASSLAGGPFSTDTQYF TGTGCCAGCAGCTTAGCGGGGGGGCCCTTCAGCACAGATACGCAGTATTTT
- 12 - TRBJ2-1 TRBV10-3 CAISEGVNEQFF TGTGCCATCAGTGAGGGGGTCAATGAGCAGTTCTTC
TRBD1 13 once TRBJ1-5 TRBV27 CASSSDRFQPQHF TGTGCCAGCAGTTCGGACAGGTTCCAGCCCCAGCATTTT
- 14 - TRBJ2-1 TRBV5-1 CASSGSMTYNEQFF TGCGCCAGCAGTGGAAGTATGACCTACAATGAGCAGTTCTTC
- 13 - TRBJ2-3 TRBV7-9 CASSPTSTDTQYF TGTGCCAGCAGCCCCACATCCACAGATACGCAGTATTTT
TRBD2 14 - TRBJ2-3 TRBV27 CASSSSGEADTQYF TGTGCCAGCAGTTCTAGCGGGGAGGCAGATACGCAGTATTTT
- 13 - TRBJ2-3 TRBV28 CASSFFTTDTQYF TGTGCCAGCAGTTTTTTCACCACAGATACGCAGTATTTT
- 16 few TRBJ2-2 TRBV6-4 CASSDSGTENTGELFF TGTGCCAGCAGTGACTCGGGGACCGAGAACACCGGGGAGCTGTTTTTT
- 16 - TRBJ2-2 TRBV28 CASSLSKGGGTGELFF TGTGCCAGCAGTTTATCGAAGGGCGGTGGGACCGGGGAGCTGTTTTTT
- 14 - TRBJ1-2 TRBV27 CASSPGIDNYGYTF TGTGCCAGCAGTCCCGGTATAGACAACTATGGCTACACCTTC
TRBD1 18 - TRBJ2-6 TRBV4-1 CASSHSGTGASGANVLTF TGCGCCAGCAGCCACTCCGGGACAGGGGCCTCTGGGGCCAACGTCCTGACTTTC
TRBD2 16 - TRBJ2-5 TRBV28 CASSFYLAVGEETQYF TGTGCCAGCAGTTTCTACCTAGCGGTCGGGGAGGAGACCCAGTACTTC
TRBD2 15 - TRBJ2-7 TRBV27 CASSLSGGTGGEQYF TGTGCCAGCAGTTTATCGGGCGGGACGGGGGGAGAGCAGTACTTC
- 14 - TRBJ1-1 TRBV6-5 CASSYSILGSEAFF TGTGCCAGCAGTTACTCGATACTTGGCTCTGAAGCTTTCTTT
- 12 - TRBJ2-1 TRBV6-5 CASSRLGHEQFF TGTGCCAGCAGCAGACTTGGGCATGAGCAGTTCTTC
TRBD1 14 - TRBJ1-1 TRBV9 CASSAGTGGFGAFF TGTGCCAGCAGCGCCGGGACAGGGGGCTTCGGAGCTTTCTTT
- 15 - TRBJ2-7 TRBV19 CASSIGAGRTYEQYF TGTGCCAGTAGTATCGGGGCGGGACGTACCTACGAGCAGTACTTC
- 15 - TRBJ2-2 TRBV5-5 CASSWDSHSTGELFF TGTGCCAGCAGCTGGGACTCCCATAGCACCGGGGAGCTGTTTTTT
- 15 once TRBJ2-1 TRBV28 CASRKRWGSGYEQFF TGTGCCAGCAGAAAAAGGTGGGGGTCAGGCTATGAGCAGTTCTTC
- 16 - TRBJ2-7 TRBV28 CASSLLMGGRGYEQYF TGTGCCAGCAGTTTACTCATGGGGGGAAGAGGTTACGAGCAGTACTTC
TRBD1 15 - TRBJ1-4 TRBV15 CATRKRDRSNEKLFF TGTGCCACCAGAAAAAGGGACAGATCTAATGAAAAACTGTTTTTT
- 10 - TRBJ2-5 TRBV27 CASSPKTQYF TGTGCCAGCAGCCCAAAGACCCAGTACTTC
TRBD2 17 - TRBJ2-5 TRBV4-3 CASSQDPAGGPPETQYF TGCGCCAGCAGCCAAGATCCAGCGGGAGGGCCCCCAGAGACCCAGTACTTC